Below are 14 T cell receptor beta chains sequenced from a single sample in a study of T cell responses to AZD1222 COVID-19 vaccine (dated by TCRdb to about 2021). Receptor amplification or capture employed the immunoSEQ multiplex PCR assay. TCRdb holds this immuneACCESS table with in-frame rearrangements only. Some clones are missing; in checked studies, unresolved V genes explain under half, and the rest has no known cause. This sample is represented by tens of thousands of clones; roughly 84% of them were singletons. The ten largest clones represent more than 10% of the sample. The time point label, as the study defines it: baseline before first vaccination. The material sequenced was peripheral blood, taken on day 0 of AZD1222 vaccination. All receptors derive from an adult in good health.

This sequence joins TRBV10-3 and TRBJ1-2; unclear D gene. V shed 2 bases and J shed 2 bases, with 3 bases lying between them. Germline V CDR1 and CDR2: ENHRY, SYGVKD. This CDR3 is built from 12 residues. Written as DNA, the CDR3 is TGTGCCATCAGTGAGACAAACTATGGCTACACCTTC. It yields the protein CAISETNYGYTF.

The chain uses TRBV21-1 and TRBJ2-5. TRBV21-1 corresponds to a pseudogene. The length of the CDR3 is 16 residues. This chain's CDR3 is CASSNRQGVTQETQYF. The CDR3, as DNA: TGTGCCAGCAGCAACCGTCAGGGAGTAACGCAAGAGACCCAGTACTTC.

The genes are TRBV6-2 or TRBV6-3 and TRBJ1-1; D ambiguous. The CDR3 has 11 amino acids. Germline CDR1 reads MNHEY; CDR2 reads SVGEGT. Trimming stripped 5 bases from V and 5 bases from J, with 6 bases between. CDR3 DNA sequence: TGTGCCAGCAGTGCCTTTACTGAAGCTTTCTTT. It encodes CASSAFTEAFF.

DNA of the CDR3: TGCGCCAGCAGCTTCGGACAAGTACAAGAGACCCAGTACTTC. It yields the protein CASSFGQVQETQYF. This chain joins TRBV5-1 and TRBJ2-5; tentatively, D is TRBD1 (5 bases). The CDR3 totals 14 residues. CDR1 is SGHRS, CDR2 YFSETQ, per germline. Trimming left V 2 bases short and J 2 bases short, with 10 bases between.

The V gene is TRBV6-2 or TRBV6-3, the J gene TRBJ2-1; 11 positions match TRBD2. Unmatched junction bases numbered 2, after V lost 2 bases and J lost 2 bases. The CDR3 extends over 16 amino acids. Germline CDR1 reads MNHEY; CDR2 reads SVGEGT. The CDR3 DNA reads TGTGCCAGCAGTTACGGACTAGCGGGCGCCTACAATGAGCAGTTCTTC. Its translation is CASSYGLAGAYNEQFF.

CDR3 in amino acids: CASGLDQTGQFF. The CDR3 bases are TGTGCTAGTGGTTTGGACCAGACAGGGCAGTTCTTC. The rearrangement joins TRBV12-5 to TRBJ2-1; a weak D match, TRBD1 (6 bases). CDR1 is LGHNT and CDR2 is FRNRAP in the germline V gene. Trimming left V 1 base short and J 12 bases short, with 10 bases between. The CDR3 extends over 12 amino acids.

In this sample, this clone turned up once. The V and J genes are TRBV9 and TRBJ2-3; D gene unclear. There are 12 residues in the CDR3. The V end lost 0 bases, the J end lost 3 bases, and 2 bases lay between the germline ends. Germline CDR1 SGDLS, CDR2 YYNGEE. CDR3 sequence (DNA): TGTGCCAGCAGCGTAGTAACAGATACGCAGTATTTT. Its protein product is CASSVVTDTQYF. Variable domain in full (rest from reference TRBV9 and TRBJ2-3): DSGVTQTPKHLITATGQRVTLRCSPRSGDLSVYWYQQSLDQGLQFLIQYYNGEERAKGNILERFSAQQFPDLHSELNLSSLELGDSALYFCASSVVTDTQYFGPGTRLTVL.

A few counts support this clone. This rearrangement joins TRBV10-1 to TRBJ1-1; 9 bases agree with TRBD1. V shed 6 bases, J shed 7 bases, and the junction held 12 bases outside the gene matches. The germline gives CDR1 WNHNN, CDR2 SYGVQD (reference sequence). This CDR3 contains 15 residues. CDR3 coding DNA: TGCGCCAGCAGCCCGTCCCGGGACAGGGTCCTTGAAGCTTTCTTT. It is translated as CASSPSRDRVLEAFF.

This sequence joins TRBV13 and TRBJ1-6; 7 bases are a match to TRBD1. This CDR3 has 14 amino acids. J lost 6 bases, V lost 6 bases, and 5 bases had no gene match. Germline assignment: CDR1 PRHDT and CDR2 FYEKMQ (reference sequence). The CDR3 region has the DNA TGTGCCAGCAGTAGTACAGGGGCTAATTCACCCCTCCACTTT. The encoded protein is CASSSTGANSPLHF.

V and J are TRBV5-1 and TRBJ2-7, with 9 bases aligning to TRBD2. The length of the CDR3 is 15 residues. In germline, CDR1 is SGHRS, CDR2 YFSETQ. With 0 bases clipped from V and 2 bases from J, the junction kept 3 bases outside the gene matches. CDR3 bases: TGCGCCAGCAGCTTGGGACTAGCGGCAACCTACGAGCAGTACTTC. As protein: CASSLGLAATYEQYF.

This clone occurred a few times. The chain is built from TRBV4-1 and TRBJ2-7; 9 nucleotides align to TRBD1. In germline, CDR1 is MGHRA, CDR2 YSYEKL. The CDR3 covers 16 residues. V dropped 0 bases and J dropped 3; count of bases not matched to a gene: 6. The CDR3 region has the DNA TGCGCCAGCAGCCAAGAGGCGGACAGGGGAATCTACGAGCAGTACTTC. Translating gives CASSQEADRGIYEQYF.

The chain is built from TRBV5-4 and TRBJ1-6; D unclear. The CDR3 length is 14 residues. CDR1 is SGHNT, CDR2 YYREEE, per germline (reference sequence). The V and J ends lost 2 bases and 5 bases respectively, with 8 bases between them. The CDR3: CASSFGLDNSPLHF. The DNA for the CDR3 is TGTGCCAGCAGCTTCGGACTGGATAATTCACCCCTCCACTTT.

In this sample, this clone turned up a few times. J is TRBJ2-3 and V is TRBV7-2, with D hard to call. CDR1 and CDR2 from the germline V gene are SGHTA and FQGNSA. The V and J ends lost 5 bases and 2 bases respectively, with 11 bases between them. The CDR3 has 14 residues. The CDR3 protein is CASSQRSFTDTQYF. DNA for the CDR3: TGTGCCAGCAGCCAACGATCCTTCACAGATACGCAGTATTTT.

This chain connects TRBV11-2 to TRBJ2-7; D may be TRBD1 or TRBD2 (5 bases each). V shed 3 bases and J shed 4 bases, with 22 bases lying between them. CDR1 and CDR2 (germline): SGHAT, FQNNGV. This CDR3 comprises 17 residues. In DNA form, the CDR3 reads TGTGCCAGCAGCTTCACCCAGTCCGCCCCCGGGGCATACGAGCAGTACTTC. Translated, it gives CASSFTQSAPGAYEQYF.